A single sample gave rise to the 15 T cell receptor beta chains below, sequenced in a study of OX40 agonist ivuxolimab in advanced cancers. Clones were sequenced by immunoSEQ multiplex PCR, and TCRdb holds only the in-frame ones, with some missing. Among approximately 70,000 clones listed, roughly 90% were seen once. This sample comprised CD4+ or CD8+ T cells sorted from blood, obtained in a trial of the OX40 agonist ivuxolimab. These receptors all come from an adult with an advanced solid tumor such as melanoma, head and neck, liver or kidney cancer.

Here the CDR3 DNA reads TGTGCCTGGAGTGTAAACAGTAATCAGCCCCAGCATTTT. This codes for CAWSVNSNQPQHF. The chain recombines TRBV30 with TRBJ1-5; no reliable D call. The CDR3 length is 13 residues. Germline V CDR1 and CDR2: GTSNPN, SVGIG (reference sequence). Trimming shortened V by 0 bases and J by 4 bases, and 7 bases separated the two germline ends.

The count of this clone is one. The chain has TRBV27 and TRBJ2-7; D unresolved. V gave up 2 bases and J gave up 6 bases, with 20 bases separating them. The CDR3 has 16 residues. Germline V lookup: CDR1 MNHEY, CDR2 SMNVEV (reference sequence). The CDR3 nucleotides read TGTGCCAGCAGTTTAGTTACGATTGCCCATCCACGCGAGCAGTACTTC. It yields the protein CASSLVTIAHPREQYF.

The chain recombines TRBV19 with TRBJ1-1; 8 positions agree with TRBD1. The CDR3 totals 17 residues. V shed 8 bases and J 7 bases; nucleotides not matched to a gene: 21. CDR1 and CDR2 (germline): LNHDA, SQIVND (reference sequence). CDR3 sequence reads: CASRELYGVRGQGEAFF. DNA of the CDR3: TGTGCCAGTCGCGAGCTCTATGGTGTCAGGGGGCAGGGTGAAGCTTTCTTT.

This rearrangement joins TRBV4-1 to TRBJ2-7; the match to TRBD1 covers 9 bases. The CDR3 spans 17 residues. The germline V gene encodes CDR1 MGHRA and CDR2 YSYEKL. Losses at the gene ends were 0 bases for V and 4 bases for J; bases not matched to a gene: 10. CDR3: CASSQDRPDRGGYEQYF. CDR3 coding DNA: TGCGCCAGCAGCCAAGATCGCCCAGACAGGGGGGGTTACGAGCAGTACTTC.

This chain uses TRBV27 with TRBJ1-2; 8 bases are shared with TRBD1. The length of the CDR3 is 14 residues. V was pared by 6 bases and J by 3 bases, with 6 bases of the junction left unmatched. Germline V gene data show CDR1 as MNHEY and CDR2 as SMNVEV (reference sequence). DNA for the CDR3: TGTGCCAGCAGACGACAGGGGAGCGACTATGGCTACACCTTC. Its translation is CASRRQGSDYGYTF.

This clone has just a few counts. The J gene is TRBJ2-7, the V gene TRBV28; 11 nucleotides line up with TRBD2. Germline-derived CDR1 and CDR2 are MDHEN and SYDVKM. The trim removed 7 bases at V and 0 bases at J, leaving 17 bases unmatched. The CDR3 covers 19 residues. CDR3 nucleotides: TGTGCCAGCAACAAACGACTAGCGGGGTTTTACCGACGCTCCTACGAGCAGTACTTC. Translation gives CASNKRLAGFYRRSYEQYF.

This clone was seen once. The chain couples TRBV30 to TRBJ2-1; D remains ambiguous. V was clipped by 4 bases and J by 3 bases, with 4 bases between them. Germline-derived CDR1 and CDR2 are GTSNPN and SVGIG (reference sequence). CDR3 length: 11 amino acids. The CDR3 here is CAWTDYNEQFF. The DNA for the CDR3 is TGTGCCTGGACCGACTACAATGAGCAGTTCTTC.

V usage is TRBV19 and J usage is TRBJ1-6; no clear D gene. The CDR3 loop spans 17 amino acids. V was cut by 6 bases and J by 0 bases, with 15 bases left in between. Germline V gene sequence: CDR1 LNHDA, CDR2 SQIVND (reference sequence). The CDR3 DNA reads as TGTGCCAGTAGAACCTATCGGGCCAGCTCCTATAATTCACCCCTCCACTTT. It specifies CASRTYRASSYNSPLHF.

V usage is TRBV19 and J usage is TRBJ2-2; D possibly corresponds to TRBD2 (5 bases). Per germline, CDR1 LNHDA and CDR2 SQIVND (reference sequence). The V and J ends lost 5 bases and 8 bases respectively, with 18 bases between them. This CDR3 is built from 15 residues. CDR3 in DNA: TGTGCCAGTAGTGCCATGACTGGAGGTTTGGGGGAGCTGTTTTTT. The encoded protein is CASSAMTGGLGELFF.

The chain links TRBV9 to TRBJ1-2; D unclear. The CDR3 is made up of 14 amino acids. The ends were cut back, 2 bases at V and 4 bases at J, with 12 bases in the middle. Germline CDR1 and CDR2: SGDLS and YYNGEE. DNA for the CDR3: TGTGCCAGCAGCGTTGGTCAAGGACTCTATGGCTACACCTTC. Translation: CASSVGQGLYGYTF.

The V and J genes are TRBV7-9 and TRBJ1-3, with D possibly being TRBD1 (5 bases). Trimming left V 4 bases short and J 1 base short, with 8 bases between. This CDR3 contains 14 residues. Germline CDR1 SEHNR, CDR2 FQNEAQ (reference sequence). The CDR3 here is CASSSRDSGNTIYF. In DNA, the CDR3 is TGTGCCAGCAGCTCCAGGGATTCTGGAAACACCATATATTTT.

The chain carries TRBV27 and TRBJ1-6, with TRBD1 matching over 10 bases. The CDR3 extends over 19 amino acids. Looked up from germline, CDR1 is MNHEY and CDR2 is SMNVEV (reference sequence). The junction had 10 bases not matched to a gene; V was cut back by 5 bases and J by 0 bases. The CDR3 bases are TGTGCCAGCAGTGTCGGGACAGGGGCACCAAACTCCTATAATTCACCCCTCCACTTT. Its translation: CASSVGTGAPNSYNSPLHF.

The chain is built from TRBV5-6 and TRBJ2-1; TRBD1 matches at 9 bases. J gave up 10 bases and V 4 bases, and 15 bases lay outside the gene matches. The CDR3 is 16 residues long. Germline CDR1 and CDR2: SGHDT and YYEEEE. CDR3 amino acids: CASSPPGQGAEVEQFF. CDR3 nucleotide sequence: TGTGCCAGCAGCCCTCCGGGACAGGGTGCGGAGGTCGAGCAGTTCTTC.

In this sample, this clone turned up once. V and J are TRBV30 and TRBJ2-7; D remains ambiguous. Trimming cost V 1 base and J 0 bases, with 7 bases left between them. Germline values: CDR1 GTSNPN, CDR2 SVGIG (reference sequence). This CDR3 has 13 amino acids. The CDR3 bases are TGTGCCTGGAGTGGTGGCCGCTCCTACGAGCAGTACTTC. Translation gives CAWSGGRSYEQYF.

The chain's CDR3 is CASSYSAGTTSAQHF. The CDR3 nucleotides read TGTGCCAGCAGTTATTCGGCCGGGACTACGTCGGCCCAGCATTTT. This rearrangement joins TRBV6-6 to TRBJ1-5; D perhaps matches TRBD1 (5 bases). Looked up from germline, CDR1 is MNHNY and CDR2 is SVGAGI (reference sequence). The CDR3 consists of 15 residues. Trimming took 3 bases from V and 11 from J, leaving 20 bases between them.